This TCR beta chain was recorded in a study of T cells in women clearing cervical HPV infection. Profiling relied on immunoSEQ multiplex PCR, and the TCRdb table lists in-frame clones only, not all of them. Its table lists 20,000 to 25,000 clones. Germline values: CDR1 LGHNA, CDR2 YNFKEQ. The CDR3 spans 17 residues. With regard to this clone: The junction departs from germline at one end; a sequencing error may be responsible. The read terminates 3 residues before the CDR3 end, so the remaining end is supplied by the germline J gene.

The material sequenced was blood buffy coat. The origin of this receptor is a woman between 18 and 70 years old with a cervical HPV16 infection that either progressed to CIN3+ or cleared (not recorded which). The chain joins TRBV4-2 to TRBJ2-7, with D perhaps matching TRBD1 (5 bases). The part of the CDR3 DNA that was read is TGCGCCAGCAGCCAAGATACCCCGGCAGGGAACCTTAACGAG. Translating gives CASSQDTPAGNLNE. The whole CDR3 protein is CASSQDTPAGNLNEQYF.